This TCR beta chain comes out of a study of shared clonotypes between healthy human individuals. This clone was detected once. CDR3 size: 14 residues. Germline CDR1 and CDR2: SGHNT and YYREEE (reference sequence). V was clipped by 6 bases and J by 6 bases; unmatched bases: 11. The naive CD8 population came from CD45RO-negative cells selected for CCR7, without terminally differentiated effector memory CD45RA+ cells. This table comes from immunoSEQ multiplex PCR, and its TCRdb copy is limited to in-frame clones, with some not included. This sample has around 1.9 million clones, with about 93% found just once.

The chain uses TRBV5-4 and TRBJ2-7; 8 nucleotides agree with TRBD1. This clonotype originated in a man younger than 35 in good health. Some clones in this sample may be carry-over from other donors' samples. Material: naive CD8+ T cells from PBMCs. The CDR3: CASILRDRSSEQYF. The CDR3 nucleotides read TGTGCCAGCATCTTACGGGACAGGTCGTCCGAGCAGTACTTC.